The 24 T cell receptor beta chains below were found in one sample sequenced in a study of OX40 agonist ivuxolimab in advanced cancers. The data were produced by immunoSEQ multiplex PCR, yet TCRdb's version contains in-frame clones alone and is incomplete. The repertoire holds 75,000 to 95,000 clones, 85% to 95% seen once, with approximately 11% in the top ten. The sample consisted of CD4+ or CD8+ T cells sorted from blood, taken in a trial of the OX40 agonist ivuxolimab. These receptors were obtained from an adult with an advanced solid tumor such as melanoma, head and neck, liver or kidney cancer.

This clone was recorded only once. V usage is TRBV11-2 and J usage is TRBJ1-2, with D hard to call. With 3 bases removed from V and 8 bases from J, the gap between germline ends came to 10 bases. The CDR3 covers 12 residues. Per germline, CDR1 SGHAT and CDR2 FQNNGV. The CDR3 DNA reads TGTGCCAGCAGCTTTGGACCTACGGGCTACACCTTC. It is translated as CASSFGPTGYTF.

This clone was observed a single time. This chain uses TRBV25-1 with TRBJ2-1; D remains ambiguous. V gave up 7 bases and J gave up 2 bases, with 9 bases separating them. The CDR3 runs 13 residues. Germline V gives CDR1 MGHDK, CDR2 SYGVNS. CDR3 protein: CASNPGPYNEQFF. The CDR3 nucleotides read TGTGCCAGCAATCCTGGGCCCTACAATGAGCAGTTCTTC.

The chain links TRBV19 to TRBJ2-3; possible D gene TRBD1, 5 bases. The CDR3 contains 16 residues. The V gene's germline CDR1 is LNHDA and CDR2 SQIVND (reference sequence). The V end lost 4 bases, the J end lost 9 bases, and 23 bases lay between the germline ends. As DNA, the CDR3 is TGTGCCAGTAGTACCCCCCGACAGCAGGATATCGGGACGCAGTATTTT. Encoded protein: CASSTPRQQDIGTQYF.

The CDR3 sequence: CASSPGTGNTEAFF. CDR3 coding DNA: TGCGCCAGCAGCCCCGGGACAGGCAACACTGAAGCTTTCTTT. The chain links TRBV5-1 to TRBJ1-1; 8 positions agree with TRBD1. Germline values: CDR1 SGHRS, CDR2 YFSETQ. The CDR3 totals 14 residues. J was trimmed by 2 bases and V by 4 bases; bases with no gene match: 4.

This clone was counted once. The gene calls are TRBV5-1 and TRBJ2-2; TRBD1 matches 7 bases. V gave up 4 bases and J gave up 0 bases; unmatched junction bases: 3. The CDR3 sequence is 15 residues long. Germline V gene data show CDR1 as SGHRS and CDR2 as YFSETQ. The CDR3 reads CASSEGTANTGELFF. DNA for the CDR3: TGCGCCAGCAGCGAAGGGACAGCGAACACCGGGGAGCTGTTTTTT. The variable domain in full, with the rest retrieved from reference TRBV5-1 and TRBJ2-2, is KAGVTQTPRYLIKTRGQQVTLSCSPISGHRSVSWYQQTPGQGLQFLFEYFSETQRNKGNFPGRFSGRQFSNSRSEMNVSTLELGDSALYLCASSEGTANTGELFFGEGSRLTVL.

The CDR3 DNA follows: TGTGCCAGCAGCCAAGACTCGGACAGATACTCTGGAAACACCATATATTTT. It is translated as CASSQDSDRYSGNTIYF. The chain couples TRBV14 to TRBJ1-3, with D maybe TRBD1 (6 bases). The ends were cut back, 0 bases at V and 0 bases at J, with 12 bases in the middle. Germline values: CDR1 SGHDN, CDR2 FVKESK. The CDR3 sequence is 17 residues long.

The chain has TRBV5-6 and TRBJ1-5, with D perhaps matching TRBD1 (5 bases). The germline V and J ends were trimmed by 0 bases and 7 bases, with 11 bases remaining between them. There are 14 residues in the CDR3. Germline loops: CDR1 SGHDT, CDR2 YYEEEE. This CDR3 reads CASSLGAGQQPQHF. The CDR3 DNA sequence: TGTGCCAGCAGCTTGGGGGCAGGGCAGCAGCCCCAGCATTTT.

This clone has only one observation. This may be a read error, as it is one base from a much larger clone. The rearrangement joins TRBV13 to TRBJ2-2; D tentatively reads TRBD1 or TRBD2 (6 bases each). Germline lookup yields CDR1 PRHDT and CDR2 FYEKMQ (reference sequence). The germline V and J ends were trimmed by 0 bases and 4 bases, with 12 bases remaining between them. This CDR3 region has 16 residues. The CDR3 sequence: CASSLGGGGLTGELFF. The CDR3 coding sequence is TGTGCCAGCAGCTTAGGCGGAGGGGGGCTCACCGGGGAGCTGTTTTTT.

The chain couples TRBV4-1 to TRBJ2-5; the D gene is possibly TRBD2 (6 bases). The CDR3 contains 16 residues. Trimming cost V 3 bases and J 2 bases, with 16 bases left between them. From germline, CDR1 is MGHRA and CDR2 YSYEKL. As DNA, the CDR3 is TGCGCCAGCAGCCATCTCACCTCCGGGACTCAAGAGACCCAGTACTTC. Protein sequence: CASSHLTSGTQETQYF.

V usage is TRBV7-2 and J usage is TRBJ2-7; TRBD2 matches 7 bases. After removal of 5 bases from V and 2 bases from J, the junction contained 9 bases not matched to a gene. This CDR3 has 15 amino acids. Germline V CDR1 and CDR2: SGHTA, FQGNSA. CDR3 region: CASSLYLAAPYEQYF. The CDR3 DNA is TGTGCCAGCAGCCTATATCTAGCGGCCCCCTACGAGCAGTACTTC.

The chain recombines TRBV7-9 with TRBJ1-2, with D possibly being TRBD1 (5 bases). V lost 5 bases and J lost 0, with 13 bases in between. CDR1 is SEHNR, CDR2 FQNEAQ, per germline (reference sequence). CDR3 length equals 15 residues. The CDR3 DNA follows: TGTGCCAGCAGCCAAGGGACGGTTCCTAACTATGGCTACACCTTC. Translating gives CASSQGTVPNYGYTF.

The V call is TRBV29-1, the J call TRBJ2-7; D may match TRBD1 or TRBD2 (6 bases each). This CDR3 spans 13 amino acids. The germline gives CDR1 SQVTM, CDR2 ANQGSEA. V dropped 4 bases and J dropped 2 bases, with 12 bases sitting between them. The CDR3 protein is CSVGGGRTYEQYF. The CDR3 DNA is TGCAGCGTTGGAGGGGGGCGAACCTACGAGCAGTACTTC.

This sequence joins TRBV19 and TRBJ1-2; no clear D. The CDR3 covers 14 residues. Germline V gene lookup returns CDR1 LNHDA and CDR2 SQIVND (reference sequence). Trimming left V 2 bases short and J 4 bases short, with 11 bases between. The CDR3 DNA reads TGTGCCAGTAGTATAACGTGGAAAGCCTATGGCTACACCTTC. This encodes CASSITWKAYGYTF.

A single count supports this clone. The chain employs TRBV29-1 and TRBJ1-2; 9 nucleotides align to TRBD1. V gave up 7 bases and J gave up 5 bases; unmatched junction bases: 11. The CDR3 totals 14 residues. Germline V CDR1 and CDR2: SQVTM, ANQGSEA. CDR3 amino acids: CSAVGTGWDYGYTF. CDR3 coding DNA: TGCAGCGCGGTGGGGACAGGGTGGGATTATGGCTACACCTTC. Supplemented by reference TRBV29-1 and TRBJ1-2, the full variable domain reads SAVISQKPSRDICQRGTSLTIQCQVDSQVTMMFWYRQQPGQSLTLIATANQGSEATYESGFVIDKFPISRPNLTFSTLTVSNMSPEDSSIYLCSAVGTGWDYGYTFGSGTRLTVV.

The chain combines TRBV5-8 with TRBJ2-7; D might be TRBD1 or TRBD2, each matching 5 bases. Between the trimmed V and J ends, which lost 7 bases and 5 bases, there was a span of 16 bases. The germline CDR1 and CDR2 sequences are SGHTS and YDEGEE. The CDR3 is 13 amino acids. The CDR3, as DNA: TGTGCCAGCCAACAGAGGGGAAGGCACGAGCAGTACTTC. As protein: CASQQRGRHEQYF.

The chain has TRBV5-1 and TRBJ2-7; tentatively, D is TRBD1 (6 bases). Trimming shortened V by 0 bases and J by 2 bases, and 12 bases separated the two germline ends. The germline gives CDR1 SGHRS, CDR2 YFSETQ. The CDR3 loop spans 15 amino acids. CDR3: CASSLEWGPAYEQYF. The CDR3 DNA reads TGCGCCAGCAGCTTGGAATGGGGGCCGGCCTACGAGCAGTACTTC.

The rearrangement joins TRBV5-1 to TRBJ1-1, with no clear D. Germline V gene lookup returns CDR1 SGHRS and CDR2 YFSETQ. CDR3 length: 14 amino acids. V was pared by 0 bases and J by 3 bases, with 9 bases between. The CDR3 loop reads CASSLVASYTEAFF. For the CDR3, the DNA is TGCGCCAGCAGCTTGGTCGCTAGTTACACTGAAGCTTTCTTT. Full variable domain (rest looked up from reference TRBV5-1 and TRBJ1-1): KAGVTQTPRYLIKTRGQQVTLSCSPISGHRSVSWYQQTPGQGLQFLFEYFSETQRNKGNFPGRFSGRQFSNSRSEMNVSTLELGDSALYLCASSLVASYTEAFFGQGTRLTVV.

This chain uses TRBV7-8 with TRBJ2-3; either TRBD1 or TRBD2 may fit D (5 bases each). V dropped 1 base and J dropped 11 bases, with 28 bases sitting between them. CDR3 length: 18 residues. Germline lookup yields CDR1 SGHVS and CDR2 FQNEAQ. The CDR3 loop is CASSLGFIGDRTIGRQYF. CDR3 sequence (DNA): TGTGCCAGCAGCTTAGGATTTATAGGGGACCGCACCATAGGGCGGCAGTATTTT.

J is TRBJ1-2 and V is TRBV19; weak D call: TRBD1 (5 bases). This CDR3 has 13 residues. Germline CDR1 is LNHDA and CDR2 is SQIVND (reference sequence). Deletions cut 2 bases from V and 4 bases from J, with 8 bases between. The CDR3 spells CASSINRFYGYTF. DNA for the CDR3: TGTGCCAGTAGTATAAACAGGTTCTATGGCTACACCTTC.

This chain links TRBV5-1 with TRBJ1-1, with TRBD1 identical over 8 bases. The junction had 8 bases not matched to a gene; V was cut back by 2 bases and J by 5 bases. The CDR3 is 15 residues long. CDR1 and CDR2 (germline): SGHRS, YFSETQ. For the CDR3, the DNA is TGCGCCAGCAGCTTTCGACAGGGGATAGGAACTGAAGCTTTCTTT. Translated, it gives CASSFRQGIGTEAFF. The full variable domain, in which reference TRBV5-1 and TRBJ1-1 provide the parts outside the CDR3, is KAGVTQTPRYLIKTRGQQVTLSCSPISGHRSVSWYQQTPGQGLQFLFEYFSETQRNKGNFPGRFSGRQFSNSRSEMNVSTLELGDSALYLCASSFRQGIGTEAFFGQGTRLTVV.

The rearrangement joins TRBV6-5 to TRBJ1-1; D uncertain. Germline-derived CDR1 and CDR2 are MNHEY and SVGAGI. V was shortened by 0 bases and J by 5 bases, with 13 bases between the two germline ends. The CDR3 consists of 15 residues. Here the CDR3 DNA reads TGTGCCAGCAGTTACTCGAGATTACAAACTACTGAAGCTTTCTTT. Its protein is CASSYSRLQTTEAFF.

V is TRBV7-6 and J is TRBJ1-6; D gene uncertain. The CDR3 is made up of 16 amino acids. V gave up 5 bases and J gave up 4 bases, with 15 bases separating them. The V gene's germline CDR1 is SGHVS and CDR2 FNYEAQ. The CDR3 coding sequence is TGTGCCAGCAGCCCGGGATTTCCTGGGTATAATTCACCCCTCCACTTT. Protein sequence: CASSPGFPGYNSPLHF.

The J gene is TRBJ2-5, the V gene TRBV10-1; TRBD1 or TRBD2 may be the D gene (5 bases each). The V gene's germline CDR1 is WNHNN and CDR2 SYGVQD (reference sequence). V was trimmed by 8 bases and J by 14 bases, leaving 18 bases between them. CDR3 length: 11 amino acids. CDR3 DNA: TGCGCCAGCGGGGACGGGCTAGGGCTCTACTTC. This encodes CASGDGLGLYF.

The rearrangement joins TRBV5-1 to TRBJ1-1, with unresolved D. CDR1 is SGHRS, CDR2 YFSETQ, per germline. With 7 bases removed from V and 1 base from J, the gap between germline ends came to 11 bases. CDR3 length: 13 amino acids. The CDR3 region has the DNA TGCGCCAGCCATACAGCACAGAACACTGAAGCTTTCTTT. It is translated as CASHTAQNTEAFF.